The entry below describes one TCR beta chain. Its antigen is as yet unknown. This specimen comes from a study of identical twins. The V end lost 3 bases, the J end lost 7 bases, and 14 bases lay between the germline ends. This CDR3 spans 14 amino acids. Germline V gene data show CDR1 as SGHRS and CDR2 as YFSETQ. Broader study findings: Researchers reported weaker excess twin sharing in beta out-of-frame sequences.

A universal primer site arose from template switching, and cDNA bore unique molecular identifiers. Each CDR3 protein is one row after TCRdb ran MiXCR on the 5' RACE reads. The sample includes about 520,000 distinct CDR3 sequences, less than 25% of them seen just once. The same data also contributed to another study, on T cells expressing NK-cell markers. As that study records: The CD3+CD56-NKG2C+ fraction of a handful of donors was likewise dominated by these clonotypes.

The chain joins TRBV5-1 to TRBJ2-1; either TRBD1 or TRBD2 may supply D (6 bases each). The sequencing input was CD4+ T cells sorted from blood. The TCR was taken from a woman aged 18-29 years in good health. DNA for the CDR3: TGCGCCAGCAGCTGGGACTCGAGGGGGAATGAGCAGTTCTTC. As protein: CASSWDSRGNEQFF.